These 21 T cell receptor beta chains were sequenced from one sample in a study of blood T cell repertoires in COVID-19 (dated by TCRdb to the early 2020s). The library was produced with the immunoSEQ multiplex PCR assay. TCRdb took this table from immuneACCESS and kept in-frame rearrangements with V and J called. Such tables lack part of the clones; where checked against another copy, unresolved V genes explain under half of the gap, and the rest is unexplained. The sample has approximately 60,000 clones on record, 85% of them singletons. Of the sample, around 19% falls within the top ten clones. The sequencing sample was made of peripheral blood. These receptors were taken from a human donor in a cohort sampled during active COVID-19.

The CDR3 loop is CASSLSGTYEQYF. CDR3 bases: TGTGCCAGCAGCTTAAGCGGGACCTACGAGCAGTACTTC. V is TRBV11-3 and J is TRBJ2-7; 7 bases are shared with TRBD2. This CDR3 has 13 residues. Unmatched junction bases numbered 0, after V lost 2 bases and J lost 2 bases. From germline, CDR1 is SGHNT and CDR2 YENEEA. Complete variable domain (other parts from reference TRBV11-3 and TRBJ2-7): EAGVVQSPRYKIIEKKQPVAFWCNPISGHNTLYWYLQNLGQGPELLIRYENEEAVDDSQLPKDRFSAERLKGVDSTLKIQPAELGDSAVYLCASSLSGTYEQYFGPGTRLTVT.

The J gene is TRBJ1-1, the V gene TRBV10-1; tentatively, D is TRBD1 (6 bases). The length of the CDR3 is 13 residues. In germline, CDR1 is WNHNN, CDR2 SYGVQD (reference sequence). V was shortened by 3 bases and J by 1 base, with 6 bases between the two germline ends. CDR3: CASSEGGNTEAFF. CDR3 DNA sequence: TGCGCCAGCAGTGAAGGGGGGAACACTGAAGCTTTCTTT.

The V call is TRBV9, the J call TRBJ1-6; D is uncertain. The CDR3 is 14 residues long. Between the trimmed V and J ends, which lost 3 bases and 6 bases, there was a span of 10 bases. Germline loops: CDR1 SGDLS, CDR2 YYNGEE. The CDR3 spells CASSEEASNSPLHF. Written as DNA, the CDR3 is TGTGCCAGCAGCGAGGAGGCTTCTAATTCACCCCTCCACTTT.

The chain recombines TRBV27 with TRBJ1-5; TRBD1 is a possible D gene (6 bases). The CDR3 loop spans 16 amino acids. V was pared by 1 base and J by 1 base, with 11 bases between. Germline V gene data show CDR1 as MNHEY and CDR2 as SMNVEV (reference sequence). Written as DNA, the CDR3 is TGTGCCAGCAGTTTATACGGGACAAAAAGCAATCAGCCCCAGCATTTT. Protein: CASSLYGTKSNQPQHF.

The chain has TRBV9 and TRBJ2-3, with D unclear. The germline V and J ends were trimmed by 3 bases and 2 bases, with 7 bases remaining between them. This CDR3 comprises 13 residues. Germline-derived CDR1 and CDR2 are SGDLS and YYNGEE. CDR3 nucleotide sequence: TGTGCCAGCAGCGAGAGATCCACAGATACGCAGTATTTT. The encoded protein is CASSERSTDTQYF.

V and J are TRBV5-6 and TRBJ2-7; no definite D call. This CDR3 has 11 residues. V was cut by 2 bases and J by 3 bases, with 3 bases left in between. Germline values: CDR1 SGHDT, CDR2 YYEEEE. This CDR3 is CASSFLYEQYF. The CDR3 DNA sequence: TGTGCCAGCAGCTTTCTCTACGAGCAGTACTTC. Supplemented by reference TRBV5-6 and TRBJ2-7, the full variable domain reads DAGVTQSPTHLIKTRGQQVTLRCSPKSGHDTVSWYQQALGQGPQFIFQYYEEEERQRGNFPDRFSGHQFPNYSSELNVNALLLGDSALYLCASSFLYEQYFGPGTRLTVT.

The V call is TRBV7-9, the J call TRBJ1-6, with D possibly TRBD1 on 6 matching bases. This CDR3 is built from 14 residues. V lost 5 bases and J lost 6, with 11 bases in between. Germline-derived CDR1 and CDR2 are SEHNR and FQNEAQ (reference sequence). The CDR3 region has the DNA TGTGCCAGCAGCGACAGGTCCGGTAATTCACCCCTCCACTTT. This sequence encodes CASSDRSGNSPLHF.

This chain joins TRBV10-1 and TRBJ1-1, with D possibly matching TRBD1 (5 bases). There are 13 residues in the CDR3. Germline V gene sequence: CDR1 WNHNN, CDR2 SYGVQD (reference sequence). The germline V and J ends were trimmed by 6 bases and 1 base, with 9 bases remaining between them. In nucleotides, the CDR3 is TGCGCCAGCAGCCCTCAGGGGAACACTGAAGCTTTCTTT. It codes for CASSPQGNTEAFF.

The chain employs TRBV24-1 and TRBJ1-2; D might be TRBD1 (5 bases). With 4 bases removed from V and 2 bases from J, the gap between germline ends came to 10 bases. CDR1 is KGHDR and CDR2 is SFDVKD in the germline V gene. The CDR3 sequence is 14 residues long. The CDR3 protein is CATSDPQGNYGYTF. The CDR3 nucleotides read TGTGCCACCAGTGACCCCCAGGGAAACTATGGCTACACCTTC.

The chain recombines TRBV24-1 with TRBJ2-3; D is possibly TRBD1 (6 bases). Germline V CDR1 and CDR2: KGHDR, SFDVKD. CDR3 size: 13 residues. The V end lost 5 bases, the J end lost 6 bases, and 11 bases lay between the germline ends. The CDR3 region has the DNA TGTGCCACCAGTGGCAAAGACAGGGATACGCAGTATTTT. It is translated as CATSGKDRDTQYF.

V and J are TRBV11-2 and TRBJ1-4; D is uncertain. Germline CDR1 and CDR2: SGHAT and FQNNGV. The CDR3 length is 14 residues. V lost 0 bases and J lost 7, with 9 bases in between. The DNA for the CDR3 is TGTGCCAGCAGCTTAGATCGCAGAAGTGAAAAACTGTTTTTT. Its protein product is CASSLDRRSEKLFF.

The chain has TRBV19 and TRBJ2-3, with 7 bases that match TRBD2. V shed 2 bases and J 7 bases; nucleotides not matched to a gene: 6. The germline CDR1 and CDR2 sequences are LNHDA and SQIVND (reference sequence). CDR3 size: 14 residues. The CDR3 coding sequence is TGTGCCAGTAGTATAACGGGGGGAAGGAATACGCAGTATTTT. This translates into CASSITGGRNTQYF.

The CDR3 nucleotides are TGTGCCAGCAGCTTAGACAGCACTGAAGCTTTCTTT. Translation: CASSLDSTEAFF. The V and J genes are TRBV7-6 and TRBJ1-1; no clear D. Germline CDR1 and CDR2: SGHVS and FNYEAQ. V was cut by 1 base and J by 4 bases, with 4 bases left in between. There are 12 residues in the CDR3. The full variable domain, completed using reference TRBV7-6 and TRBJ1-1, is GAGVSQSPRYKVTKRGQDVALRCDPISGHVSLYWYRQALGQGPEFLTYFNYEAQQDKSGLPNDRFSAERPEGSISTLTIQRTEQRDSAMYRCASSLDSTEAFFGQGTRLTVV.

This chain uses TRBV5-1 with TRBJ2-1; perhaps TRBD2 as D (6 bases). The CDR3 totals 15 residues. V was pared by 4 bases and J by 10 bases, with 21 bases between. Germline V lookup: CDR1 SGHRS, CDR2 YFSETQ. CDR3 DNA: TGCGCCAGCAGCCGTGTAGCGGCGGCCGGGGAAGAGCAGTTCTTC. Its protein product is CASSRVAAAGEEQFF.

V is TRBV3-1 (or the pseudogene TRBV3-2) and J is TRBJ1-4, with 7 positions matching TRBD1. This CDR3 is built from 13 residues. V was clipped by 2 bases and J by 8 bases; unmatched bases: 2. The germline V gene encodes CDR1 LGHDT and CDR2 YNNKEL (reference sequence). CDR3 region: CASSQQGEEKLFF. The CDR3 DNA reads TGTGCCAGCAGCCAACAGGGGGAAGAAAAACTGTTTTTT.

The chain joins TRBV9 to TRBJ1-2, with D perhaps TRBD1 (6 bases). Trimming shortened V by 4 bases and J by 8 bases, and 15 bases separated the two germline ends. Germline values: CDR1 SGDLS, CDR2 YYNGEE. CDR3 length: 13 residues. DNA for the CDR3: TGTGCCAGCAGCTCAGGACAGTCGGGAGGCTACACCTTC. Translation: CASSSGQSGGYTF.

The rearrangement joins TRBV10-3 to TRBJ1-5; D might be TRBD1 (6 bases). Deletions cut 5 bases from V and 7 bases from J, with 15 bases between. This CDR3 is 14 amino acids long. Germline loops: CDR1 ENHRY, CDR2 SYGVKD. CDR3 nucleotides: TGTGCCATCAGTTCAGGGGTTCTAACCCAGCCCCAGCATTTT. The encoded protein is CAISSGVLTQPQHF.

This clone has only a few counts. The CDR3 DNA reads as TGTGCCAGCTCACCAACGACCGAACTATCCGGAAACACCATATATTTT. This sequence encodes CASSPTTELSGNTIYF. The V gene is TRBV18, the J gene TRBJ1-3; D is unresolved. The ends were cut back, 2 bases at V and 4 bases at J, with 15 bases in the middle. CDR3 length equals 16 residues. Germline V gene sequence: CDR1 KGHSH, CDR2 LQKENI.

As DNA, the CDR3 is TGTGCCAGCAGCCAGGCAACATATGGTACGCAGTATTTT. Its translation is CASSQATYGTQYF. The chain links TRBV3-1 (or the pseudogene TRBV3-2) to TRBJ2-3; D gene uncertain. The ends were cut back, 3 bases at V and 8 bases at J, with 12 bases in the middle. This CDR3 is 13 amino acids long. Germline assignment: CDR1 LGHDT and CDR2 YNNKEL (reference sequence).

V gene TRBV6-1 combines with J gene TRBJ2-1; 11 bases are a match to TRBD2. This CDR3 is built from 16 residues. Germline CDR1 reads MNHNS; CDR2 reads SASEGT. V gave up 1 base and J gave up 7 bases; unmatched junction bases: 6. The CDR3 loop reads CASSEVPLAGANEQFF. In DNA form, the CDR3 reads TGTGCCAGCAGTGAAGTTCCACTAGCGGGGGCGAATGAGCAGTTCTTC.

This clone showed up just once. This chain connects TRBV12-5 to TRBJ2-1; TRBD1 agrees at 7 bases. Trimming at V came to 4 bases and at J to 7 bases, leaving 10 bases not matched to a gene. There are 15 residues in the CDR3. Germline CDR1 LGHNT, CDR2 FRNRAP. The CDR3 spells CASGSGTVGRNEQFF. CDR3 DNA: TGTGCTAGTGGTTCGGGGACAGTAGGTAGGAATGAGCAGTTCTTC.